The rows below give T cell receptor beta chains drawn from one sample of a study of blood T cell repertoires in COVID-19. Some clones are missing from TCRdb's copy, which holds only in-frame ones; the method was immunoSEQ multiplex PCR. The repertoire holds some 180,000 clones, approximately 84% seen once, with approximately 7.1% in the top ten. The sequencing sample was made of peripheral blood. The receptors derive from a human donor in a cohort sampled during active COVID-19. The CDR3 runs from the conserved cysteine through the conserved F or W. The order of the fields is CDR3 DNA, CDR3 protein, D gene, clone size, V gene, J gene. A D gene is named only where the DNA matches it firmly. Some rows have no size entry. The others give once, few or many, or a class for an expanded clone.

cdr3_nt: TGTGCCAGCAGCACTGCCGGGACTACCTCCTACGAGCAGTACTTC
cdr3_aa: CASSTAGTTSYEQYF
d_call: TRBD2
clone_size: .
v_call: TRBV7-6
j_call: TRBJ2-7

cdr3_nt: TGTGCCAGCAGTTACTCGCTAGCGTACTCCTACAATGAGCAGTTCTTC
cdr3_aa: CASSYSLAYSYNEQFF
d_call: .
clone_size: .
v_call: TRBV6-5
j_call: TRBJ2-1

cdr3_nt: TGTGCCAGCAGCGCGGACAGCGAGTCCTACGAGCAGTACTTC
cdr3_aa: CASSADSESYEQYF
d_call: .
clone_size: .
v_call: TRBV9
j_call: TRBJ2-7

cdr3_nt: TGTGCCAGCAGTACCGACAGCAGTTATGGCTACACCTTC
cdr3_aa: CASSTDSSYGYTF
d_call: .
clone_size: .
v_call: TRBV12-3/TRBV12-4
j_call: TRBJ1-2

cdr3_nt: TGTGCCAGCAGCATAGGGGGCGGAGCTAATGAAAAACTGTTTTTT
cdr3_aa: CASSIGGGANEKLFF
d_call: TRBD1
clone_size: .
v_call: TRBV7-6
j_call: TRBJ1-4

cdr3_nt: TGTGCCAGCAGTTTGACAGGGAACCAAGAGACCCAGTACTTC
cdr3_aa: CASSLTGNQETQYF
d_call: TRBD1
clone_size: .
v_call: TRBV27
j_call: TRBJ2-5

cdr3_nt: TGTGCCAGCAGCTTCGCGGGGGGGCTCTCTGGGGCCAACGTCCTGACTTTC
cdr3_aa: CASSFAGGLSGANVLTF
d_call: TRBD2
clone_size: .
v_call: TRBV7-2
j_call: TRBJ2-6

cdr3_nt: TGTGCCAGCGAATTAGCGGGGGGCCAAGAGACCCAGTACTTC
cdr3_aa: CASELAGGQETQYF
d_call: TRBD2
clone_size: .
v_call: TRBV11-2
j_call: TRBJ2-5

cdr3_nt: TGTGCCAGCAGCTCCTCCTCGGGCAGGAGGGATGGCTACACCTTC
cdr3_aa: CASSSSSGRRDGYTF
d_call: .
clone_size: few
v_call: TRBV7-9
j_call: TRBJ1-2

cdr3_nt: TGTGCCATCCGTTCTGGGGCCAACGTCCTGACTTTC
cdr3_aa: CAIRSGANVLTF
d_call: .
clone_size: .
v_call: TRBV12-3/TRBV12-4
j_call: TRBJ2-6

cdr3_nt: TGTGCCAGCAGTAACTCCCCCGGGGGGAACTATGGCTACACCTTC
cdr3_aa: CASSNSPGGNYGYTF
d_call: .
clone_size: .
v_call: TRBV6-5
j_call: TRBJ1-2

cdr3_nt: TGTGCCAGCAGTACTCGCCCTCCATTGCCCTACGAGCAGTACTTC
cdr3_aa: CASSTRPPLPYEQYF
d_call: .
clone_size: .
v_call: TRBV25-1
j_call: TRBJ2-7

cdr3_nt: TGTGCCAGCAGCTTAAGTGGTGCGGTTGAAGCTTTCTTT
cdr3_aa: CASSLSGAVEAFF
d_call: .
clone_size: .
v_call: TRBV7-9
j_call: TRBJ1-1

cdr3_nt: TGTGCCAGCAGCTCCGATCGGGGGGATCCGAACACTGAAGCTTTCTTT
cdr3_aa: CASSSDRGDPNTEAFF
d_call: .
clone_size: .
v_call: TRBV7-8
j_call: TRBJ1-1

cdr3_nt: TGTGCCAGCAGTCGGGGGTCGTCTGGATACGAGCAGTACTTC
cdr3_aa: CASSRGSSGYEQYF
d_call: .
clone_size: .
v_call: TRBV2
j_call: TRBJ2-7

cdr3_nt: TGTGCCAGCAGCTCTTCCAGGGGGCTAAGGTACGAGCAGTACTTC
cdr3_aa: CASSSSRGLRYEQYF
d_call: TRBD1
clone_size: .
v_call: TRBV7-9
j_call: TRBJ2-7

cdr3_nt: TGCGCCAGCAGCTCCCCGGAGATGAACACTGAAGCTTTCTTT
cdr3_aa: CASSSPEMNTEAFF
d_call: .
clone_size: .
v_call: TRBV5-1
j_call: TRBJ1-1

cdr3_nt: TGTGCCAGCAGTGACGTGGTGACAGGGGGCACCTACGAGCAGTACTTC
cdr3_aa: CASSDVVTGGTYEQYF
d_call: TRBD1
clone_size: .
v_call: TRBV6-4
j_call: TRBJ2-7

cdr3_nt: TGCGCCAGCAGCTTGTCGGGGGGGCCCTACAATGAGCAGTTCTTC
cdr3_aa: CASSLSGGPYNEQFF
d_call: TRBD2
clone_size: .
v_call: TRBV5-1
j_call: TRBJ2-1

cdr3_nt: TGTGCCAGTAGTATTGGGGCTACATGGGAGAACACTGAAGCTTTCTTT
cdr3_aa: CASSIGATWENTEAFF
d_call: .
clone_size: .
v_call: TRBV19
j_call: TRBJ1-1

cdr3_nt: TGTGCCAGCAGTACTCCGGACAGGAACACTGAAGCTTTCTTT
cdr3_aa: CASSTPDRNTEAFF
d_call: .
clone_size: .
v_call: TRBV6-6
j_call: TRBJ1-1

cdr3_nt: TGTGCCAGCAGCGCCCGGGACACCTCCTACGAGCAGTACTTC
cdr3_aa: CASSARDTSYEQYF
d_call: .
clone_size: .
v_call: TRBV9
j_call: TRBJ2-7

cdr3_nt: TGTGCCAGCAGCCAATTTATTTCCCTAATAAGCACAGATACGCAGTATTTT
cdr3_aa: CASSQFISLISTDTQYF
d_call: .
clone_size: once
v_call: TRBV3-1/TRBV3-2
j_call: TRBJ2-3

cdr3_nt: TGTGCCAGCAGCTTGGTGGGGACACCCCAAGAGACCCAGTACTTC
cdr3_aa: CASSLVGTPQETQYF
d_call: .
clone_size: .
v_call: TRBV5-4
j_call: TRBJ2-5

cdr3_nt: TGTGCCATCAGGGGGGCAAAGTCTAGCACAGATACGCAGTATTTT
cdr3_aa: CAIRGAKSSTDTQYF
d_call: .
clone_size: .
v_call: TRBV10-3
j_call: TRBJ2-3

cdr3_nt: TGTGCCAGCAGCTTAAGGGGGGGGACATTTAACACCGGGGAGCTGTTTTTT
cdr3_aa: CASSLRGGTFNTGELFF
d_call: .
clone_size: .
v_call: TRBV7-6
j_call: TRBJ2-2

cdr3_nt: TGTGCCAGCAGCTCCCATAGGGAACAGGGTCGGCGGAATCAGCCCCAGCATTTT
cdr3_aa: CASSSHREQGRRNQPQHF
d_call: .
clone_size: .
v_call: TRBV7-3
j_call: TRBJ1-5

cdr3_nt: TGTGCCATCAGTGAGTCTAGGGACAGGGTTTCCTACGAGCAGTACTTC
cdr3_aa: CAISESRDRVSYEQYF
d_call: TRBD1
clone_size: few
v_call: TRBV10-3
j_call: TRBJ2-7

cdr3_nt: TGCGCCAGCAGCTTGGTAGCGGGGGTAACCGGGGAGCTGTTTTTT
cdr3_aa: CASSLVAGVTGELFF
d_call: TRBD2
clone_size: .
v_call: TRBV5-1
j_call: TRBJ2-2

cdr3_nt: TGTGCCTGGAGCCGCGGGACTCCTTCCTACGAGCAGTACTTC
cdr3_aa: CAWSRGTPSYEQYF
d_call: .
clone_size: .
v_call: TRBV30
j_call: TRBJ2-7

cdr3_nt: TGTGCCAGCAGTTACGGGACTAGCCGGAATGAGCAGTTCTTC
cdr3_aa: CASSYGTSRNEQFF
d_call: TRBD2
clone_size: .
v_call: TRBV6-2/TRBV6-3
j_call: TRBJ2-1

cdr3_nt: TGTGCCAGCAGCCCCCACAGGCAAGAGACCCAGTACTTC
cdr3_aa: CASSPHRQETQYF
d_call: .
clone_size: .
v_call: TRBV7-3
j_call: TRBJ2-5

cdr3_nt: TGCGCCAGCAGTGAGCCGAGGGACTCCGACAGACCGGTGACCTACGAGCAGTACTTC
cdr3_aa: CASSEPRDSDRPVTYEQYF
d_call: .
clone_size: .
v_call: TRBV10-2
j_call: TRBJ2-7

cdr3_nt: TGCGCCAGCACCTCCCCCCGCAATGAGCAGTTCTTC
cdr3_aa: CASTSPRNEQFF
d_call: .
clone_size: .
v_call: TRBV4-1
j_call: TRBJ2-1

cdr3_nt: TGTGCCACCAGTGAAAGCAGGGGGAGGAAGCCCCAGCATTTT
cdr3_aa: CATSESRGRKPQHF
d_call: TRBD1
clone_size: .
v_call: TRBV24-1
j_call: TRBJ1-5

cdr3_nt: TGTGCCAGCGATTCGAGGGACAGGGGGGTCTATGGCTACACCTTC
cdr3_aa: CASDSRDRGVYGYTF
d_call: TRBD1
clone_size: .
v_call: TRBV6-5
j_call: TRBJ1-2

cdr3_nt: TGTGCCAGCAGTTTCCTGGGACAGGGAAATGGCTACACCTTC
cdr3_aa: CASSFLGQGNGYTF
d_call: TRBD1
clone_size: .
v_call: TRBV27
j_call: TRBJ1-2

cdr3_nt: TGCGCCAGCAGCCAAGAAGGGACAGGGAGGTATGGCTACACCTTC
cdr3_aa: CASSQEGTGRYGYTF
d_call: TRBD1
clone_size: .
v_call: TRBV4-1
j_call: TRBJ1-2

cdr3_nt: TGTGCCAGCTCCGGAGACGGATACTCTGGAAACACCATATATTTT
cdr3_aa: CASSGDGYSGNTIYF
d_call: .
clone_size: .
v_call: TRBV18
j_call: TRBJ1-3

cdr3_nt: TGTGCCAGCAGTTATCTACAGGGCAATAATGAAAAACTGTTTTTT
cdr3_aa: CASSYLQGNNEKLFF
d_call: .
clone_size: .
v_call: TRBV6-5
j_call: TRBJ1-4

cdr3_nt: TGCGCCAGCAGCCAAGAGTCGGGTGTAGGGGGCAGTTTTCAGCCCCAGCATTTT
cdr3_aa: CASSQESGVGGSFQPQHF
d_call: TRBD1
clone_size: .
v_call: TRBV4-1
j_call: TRBJ1-5

cdr3_nt: TGCAGTGCTAGTCTCCAGGACAGGGCCTTTGGCTACACCTTC
cdr3_aa: CSASLQDRAFGYTF
d_call: TRBD1
clone_size: .
v_call: TRBV20-1
j_call: TRBJ1-2

cdr3_nt: TGTGCCAGCAGCTCGCGACAGGCTGGGCACACAGATACGCAGTATTTT
cdr3_aa: CASSSRQAGHTDTQYF
d_call: .
clone_size: once
v_call: TRBV7-2
j_call: TRBJ2-3

cdr3_nt: TGTGCCAGCAGTACCGCAGGGAACTCTGGAAACACCATATATTTT
cdr3_aa: CASSTAGNSGNTIYF
d_call: .
clone_size: once
v_call: TRBV7-6
j_call: TRBJ1-3

cdr3_nt: TGTGCCATCCGCGCGGGCCCCCGGGACAGGGCTATCTACGAGCAGTACTTC
cdr3_aa: CAIRAGPRDRAIYEQYF
d_call: TRBD1
clone_size: once
v_call: TRBV10-3
j_call: TRBJ2-7

cdr3_nt: TGTGCCAGCCTAGGGACACATACAGATACGCAGTATTTT
cdr3_aa: CASLGTHTDTQYF
d_call: .
clone_size: .
v_call: TRBV2
j_call: TRBJ2-3

cdr3_nt: TGCGCCAGCAGCTTGGTAGCAGGGGGATCCTACGAGCAGTACTTC
cdr3_aa: CASSLVAGGSYEQYF
d_call: TRBD1
clone_size: .
v_call: TRBV5-1
j_call: TRBJ2-7

cdr3_nt: TGCGCCAGCAGCCAAGCCACAGGTGGAATGAACACTGAAGCTTTCTTT
cdr3_aa: CASSQATGGMNTEAFF
d_call: .
clone_size: .
v_call: TRBV4-1
j_call: TRBJ1-1

cdr3_nt: TGTGCCAGCAGCTACCTAGAGGGTATCTCTGGAAACACCATATATTTT
cdr3_aa: CASSYLEGISGNTIYF
d_call: .
clone_size: .
v_call: TRBV7-9
j_call: TRBJ1-3

cdr3_nt: TGTGCCAGCAGCTTAGAGAACAGAATGAACACTGAAGCTTTCTTT
cdr3_aa: CASSLENRMNTEAFF
d_call: .
clone_size: .
v_call: TRBV11-2
j_call: TRBJ1-1